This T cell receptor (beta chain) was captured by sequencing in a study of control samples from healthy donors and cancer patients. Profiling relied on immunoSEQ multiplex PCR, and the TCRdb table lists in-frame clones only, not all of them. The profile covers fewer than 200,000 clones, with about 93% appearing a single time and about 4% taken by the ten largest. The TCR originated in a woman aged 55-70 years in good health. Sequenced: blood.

For the CDR3, the DNA is TGTGCCAGCAGCTTAAGTAACAGGAGAAAAACTGAAGCTTTCTTT. Protein sequence: CASSLSNRRKTEAFF. This chain uses TRBV7-9 with TRBJ1-1, with a tentative D call TRBD1 (5 bases). There are 15 residues in the CDR3. Deletions cut 2 bases from V and 5 bases from J, with 15 bases between. CDR1 is SEHNR and CDR2 is FQNEAQ in the germline V gene (reference sequence).